The next 32 T cell receptor beta chains were all read from a single sample in a study of radiotherapy plus CTLA-4 blockade in lung cancer. Clones were read by immunoSEQ multiplex PCR, and TCRdb kept only the in-frame ones, dropping some. The data contain approximately 40,000 clones, around 70% of them singletons. Specimen: peripheral blood, collected from a patient treated with radiotherapy plus ipilimumab. The receptors stem from a human donor with non-small cell lung cancer who had stable disease on radiotherapy plus ipilimumab.

V gene TRBV19 combines with J gene TRBJ2-4; D may be TRBD2 (6 bases). The germline V gene has CDR1 LNHDA and CDR2 SQIVND (reference sequence). The CDR3 has 15 amino acids. V dropped 3 bases and J dropped 7 bases, with 16 bases sitting between them. The CDR3 DNA follows: TGTGCCAGTAGTATCGGGTGGGGGGATAAGAACATTCAGTACTTC. Translation: CASSIGWGDKNIQYF.

This rearrangement joins TRBV6-6 to TRBJ2-3; a weak D match, TRBD1 (6 bases). Germline values: CDR1 MNHNY, CDR2 SVGAGI (reference sequence). The ends were cut back, 5 bases at V and 5 bases at J, with 17 bases in the middle. There are 15 residues in the CDR3. CDR3 nucleotides: TGTGCCAGCAGTGGAACAGGGCTCGTGAGAGATACGCAGTATTTT. Protein: CASSGTGLVRDTQYF.

About this clone itself: Other DNA sequences in this specimen translate into the identical CDR3. The chain couples TRBV2 to TRBJ2-7; tentatively, D is TRBD2 (5 bases). CDR1 SNHLY and CDR2 FYNNEI come from the germline V gene. V was pared by 7 bases and J by 3 bases, with 7 bases between. The CDR3 is 11 residues long. The CDR3 sequence: CASKGDYEQYF. DNA of the CDR3: TGTGCCAGCAAGGGAGACTACGAGCAGTACTTC.

The chain employs TRBV27 and TRBJ2-7, with TRBD2 as a possible D gene (6 bases). Germline V lookup: CDR1 MNHEY, CDR2 SMNVEV (reference sequence). The CDR3 totals 13 residues. V shed 6 bases and J shed 6 bases, with 15 bases lying between them. CDR3 sequence (DNA): TGTGCCAGCAGGGGTGCGGGGCGGGCCGAGCAGTACTTC. Protein sequence: CASRGAGRAEQYF.

The chain couples TRBV5-4 to TRBJ2-6; D is unclear. This CDR3 has 16 amino acids. V was shortened by 6 bases and J by 0 bases, with 13 bases between the two germline ends. CDR1 SGHNT and CDR2 YYREEE come from the germline V gene (reference sequence). The CDR3 nucleotides are TGTGCCAGCACCAACCCGACACCCTCTGGGGCCAACGTCCTGACTTTC. Its protein product is CASTNPTPSGANVLTF.

V usage is TRBV5-6 and J usage is TRBJ2-5; perhaps TRBD1 as D (6 bases). Trimming took off 3 bases at V and 2 bases at J, with 11 bases between the two ends. Germline CDR1 reads SGHDT; CDR2 reads YYEEEE. This CDR3 has 14 amino acids. CDR3 DNA: TGTGCCAGCAGCTGGGGGCGGGCACAAGAGACCCAGTACTTC. Translating gives CASSWGRAQETQYF.

This clone has a handful of counts. This chain links TRBV6-1 with TRBJ1-5; D is possibly TRBD1 (5 bases). V was shortened by 6 bases and J by 4 bases, with 16 bases between the two germline ends. This CDR3 is 15 amino acids long. From germline, CDR1 is MNHNS and CDR2 SASEGT. DNA for the CDR3: TGTGCCAGCAGAAGCTTAGAGACAGAGAATCAGCCCCAGCATTTT. Its protein is CASRSLETENQPQHF.

The genes are TRBV7-8 and TRBJ2-5; D unresolved. The CDR3 spans 12 residues. Between the trimmed V and J ends, which lost 5 bases and 1 base, there was a span of 5 bases. Per germline, CDR1 SGHVS and CDR2 FQNEAQ. CDR3 loop: CASSLFQETQYF. The CDR3 DNA sequence: TGTGCCAGCAGCCTATTCCAAGAGACCCAGTACTTC.

The chain couples TRBV6-1 to TRBJ1-4; the D is unclear. This CDR3 spans 15 amino acids. V shed 2 bases and J shed 1 base, with 8 bases lying between them. CDR1 is MNHNS and CDR2 is SASEGT in the germline V gene. CDR3 DNA sequence: TGTGCCAGCAGTGAAACGGTCCTAACTAATGAAAAACTGTTTTTT. Translation: CASSETVLTNEKLFF.

This clone was observed a handful of times. The V and J genes are TRBV10-2 and TRBJ2-2; 7 bases map to TRBD1. The CDR3 sequence is 13 residues long. The germline gives CDR1 WSHSY, CDR2 SAAADI. Unmatched junction bases numbered 6, after V lost 7 bases and J lost 7 bases. The CDR3 sequence is CASKDRLGGELFF. DNA for the CDR3: TGCGCCAGCAAGGACAGGTTGGGCGGGGAGCTGTTTTTT.

This clone was observed a few times. V gene TRBV2 combines with J gene TRBJ1-5; TRBD1 matches 10 bases. Germline V gene lookup returns CDR1 SNHLY and CDR2 FYNNEI. This CDR3 has 14 amino acids. The junction had 6 bases not matched to a gene; V was cut back by 4 bases and J by 9 bases. The CDR3 DNA is TGTGCCAGCAGTGTTACGGGACAGGGGACGCCCCAGCATTTT. This translates into CASSVTGQGTPQHF.

The CDR3 reads CASSLQGGTSETQYF. The CDR3 DNA reads TGTGCCAGCAGCTTGCAGGGCGGAACTTCGGAGACCCAGTACTTC. The chain employs TRBV11-2 and TRBJ2-5; possible D gene TRBD1, 5 bases. Germline CDR1 SGHAT, CDR2 FQNNGV. Trimming pared 3 bases from V and 5 bases from J, leaving 16 bases between. CDR3 length: 15 residues. Combining the CDR3 with reference TRBV11-2 and TRBJ2-5 gives the whole variable domain EAGVAQSPRYKIIEKRQSVAFWCNPISGHATLYWYQQILGQGPKLLIQFQNNGVVDDSQLPKDRFSAERLKGVDSTLKIQPAKLEDSAVYLCASSLQGGTSETQYFGPGTRLLVL.

This clone has more than one count but fewer than ten. The chain employs TRBV20-1 and TRBJ1-6; no reliable D call. The CDR3 sequence is 11 residues long. V gave up 6 bases and J gave up 9 bases, with 9 bases separating them. Germline V CDR1 and CDR2: DFQATT, SNEGSKA (reference sequence). Here the CDR3 reads CSAQFGSPLHF. CDR3 DNA: TGCAGTGCCCAGTTTGGTTCACCCCTCCACTTT.

Here the CDR3 DNA reads TGTGCCAGCAGTAAACAGGGGGGCAATCAGCCCCAGCATTTT. Encoded protein: CASSKQGGNQPQHF. The rearrangement joins TRBV27 to TRBJ1-5; TRBD1 matches at 8 bases. The junction had 2 bases not matched to a gene; V was cut back by 5 bases and J by 2 bases. This CDR3 has 14 amino acids. Per germline, CDR1 MNHEY and CDR2 SMNVEV (reference sequence).

The V and J genes are TRBV23-1 and TRBJ2-1, with D maybe TRBD1 (6 bases). TRBV23-1 is an open reading frame, and its role is uncertain. Trimming removed 1 base from V and 3 bases from J, with 16 bases in between. The CDR3 is 17 amino acids. Here the CDR3 reads CASSQYGTPEDYNEQFF. The CDR3 coding sequence is TGCGCCAGCAGTCAATACGGGACACCGGAGGACTACAATGAGCAGTTCTTC.

The chain couples TRBV5-1 to TRBJ2-7; 8 bases map to TRBD1. The germline gives CDR1 SGHRS, CDR2 YFSETQ. V trimming: 8 bases; J trimming: 3 bases; junction bases outside the gene matches: 4. The CDR3 covers 12 residues. CDR3 DNA sequence: TGCGCCAGTTCGACAGGGGACTACGAGCAGTACTTC. This gives the protein CASSTGDYEQYF.

The V and J genes are TRBV6-1 and TRBJ1-1; 7 bases align to TRBD1. Germline CDR1 reads MNHNS; CDR2 reads SASEGT. The CDR3 has 13 residues. V gave up 3 bases and J gave up 11 bases; unmatched junction bases: 9. CDR3 coding DNA: TGTGCCAGCAGTGAGGGCCAGGGGGTTCTGGCTTTCTTT. It translates to CASSEGQGVLAFF.

In its sample, this clone was seen a few times. J is TRBJ2-1 and V is TRBV12-5; 7 bases are shared with TRBD2. Germline V gene sequence: CDR1 LGHNT, CDR2 FRNRAP. The CDR3 length is 16 residues. V lost 2 bases, J lost 1 base, and 5 bases stayed unmatched. The CDR3 protein is CASGLISGGSYNEQFF. The DNA for the CDR3 is TGTGCTAGTGGTTTGATTTCGGGGGGTTCCTACAATGAGCAGTTCTTC.

This clone was seen only a few times. J is TRBJ1-2 and V is TRBV5-1; 7 positions match TRBD1. This CDR3 spans 14 amino acids. V shed 5 bases, J shed 4 bases, and the junction held 8 bases outside the gene matches. Germline CDR1 reads SGHRS; CDR2 reads YFSETQ. The CDR3 protein is CASSSLEGAYGYTF. As DNA, the CDR3 is TGCGCCAGCAGTTCCTTAGAGGGGGCCTATGGCTACACCTTC.

The V gene is TRBV7-9, the J gene TRBJ1-1, with no clear D. Germline V CDR1 and CDR2: SEHNR, FQNEAQ (reference sequence). The CDR3 loop spans 15 amino acids. V gave up 3 bases and J gave up 3 bases, with 14 bases separating them. The CDR3, as DNA: TGTGCCAGCAGCTTGGGATTCGGAGGTGACACTGAAGCTTTCTTT. Its protein is CASSLGFGGDTEAFF.

The chain links TRBV6-5 to TRBJ1-5, with 8 bases lining up with TRBD1. The CDR3 sequence is 16 residues long. Germline V lookup: CDR1 MNHEY, CDR2 SVGAGI. V was clipped by 2 bases and J by 1 base; unmatched bases: 4. The CDR3 sequence is CASSYPQGASNQPQHF. The DNA for the CDR3 is TGTGCCAGCAGTTACCCGCAGGGGGCGAGCAATCAGCCCCAGCATTTT.

The rearrangement uses TRBV18 and TRBJ1-2, with a weak D call TRBD1 (6 bases). The CDR3 is 14 residues long. The V gene's germline CDR1 is KGHSH and CDR2 LQKENI. Trimming took off 3 bases at V and 6 bases at J, with 14 bases between the two ends. The chain's CDR3 is CASSPRGAEDGYTF. The CDR3 DNA reads as TGTGCCAGCTCACCGCGGGGGGCCGAGGATGGCTACACCTTC.

The genes are TRBV27 and TRBJ2-7; 8 bases are a match to TRBD2. Germline trimming cut 10 bases from V and 2 bases from J; bases unmatched to any gene: 10. CDR1 and CDR2 from the germline V gene are MNHEY and SMNVEV (reference sequence). This CDR3 has 14 amino acids. CDR3: CATGRGGRAYEQYF. The CDR3 coding sequence is TGTGCCACGGGTCGGGGGGGGAGGGCCTACGAGCAGTACTTC.

The chain couples TRBV29-1 to TRBJ2-5; TRBD1 agrees at 12 bases. This CDR3 comprises 13 residues. The V gene end was trimmed by 4 bases and the J gene end by 5 bases; junction bases not matched to a gene: 2. Germline CDR1 and CDR2: SQVTM and ANQGSEA. The chain's CDR3 is CSVVGTGGETQYF. The CDR3 bases are TGCAGCGTTGTCGGGACAGGGGGCGAGACCCAGTACTTC.

Turning to this clone: Mismatch with germline at one junction end may stem from a read error. The genes are TRBV6-1 and TRBJ1-4; D not resolved. Per the germline V gene, CDR1 is MNHNS and CDR2 is SASEGT. This CDR3 contains 11 residues. The chain's CDR3 is CASSEETLIAF. In DNA, the CDR3 is TGTGCCAGCAGTGAAGAGACTCTGATAGCTTTT.

The chain couples TRBV5-1 to TRBJ1-5; no clear D. The germline CDR1 and CDR2 sequences are SGHRS and YFSETQ. With 4 bases removed from V and 4 bases from J, the gap between germline ends came to 12 bases. This CDR3 has 14 amino acids. The CDR3: CASSPEGWNQPQHF. The CDR3 bases are TGCGCCAGCAGCCCGGAGGGTTGGAATCAGCCCCAGCATTTT.

The V call is TRBV7-9, the J call TRBJ1-2; no firm D call. V lost 0 bases to trimming and J lost 7 bases, with 12 bases between them. The CDR3 is made up of 14 amino acids. Germline V gene sequence: CDR1 SEHNR, CDR2 FQNEAQ (reference sequence). Here the CDR3 reads CASSLAGGPGGYTF. DNA of the CDR3: TGTGCCAGCAGCTTAGCAGGAGGGCCAGGTGGCTACACCTTC. The complete variable domain, with remaining parts taken from reference TRBV7-9 and TRBJ1-2, reads DTGVSQNPRHKITKRGQNVTFRCDPISEHNRLYWYRQTLGQGPEFLTYFQNEAQLEKSRLLSDRFSAERPKGSFSTLEIQRTEQGDSAMYLCASSLAGGPGGYTFGSGTRLTVV.

V gene TRBV7-9 combines with J gene TRBJ2-2; 7 bases agree with TRBD2. Per germline, CDR1 SEHNR and CDR2 FQNEAQ (reference sequence). There are 13 residues in the CDR3. After removal of 5 bases from V and 6 bases from J, the junction contained 3 bases not matched to a gene. The CDR3 is CASSHGRSGELFF. The DNA for the CDR3 is TGTGCCAGCAGCCACGGGAGGTCCGGGGAGCTGTTTTTT.

The rearrangement uses TRBV15 and TRBJ2-4, with 8 bases matching TRBD2. This CDR3 spans 14 amino acids. The junction had 10 bases not matched to a gene; V was cut back by 8 bases and J by 7 bases. Germline CDR1 reads LNHNV; CDR2 reads YYDKDF (reference sequence). CDR3 coding DNA: TGTGCCACCTCCCGGGGGGGGCAAGGGAACATTCAGTACTTC. Translating it yields CATSRGGQGNIQYF.

This clone appeared a few times. The chain combines TRBV5-5 with TRBJ1-6; 11 bases line up with TRBD1. The germline V gene has CDR1 SGHKS and CDR2 YYEKEE (reference sequence). This CDR3 is built from 20 residues. Trimming took 4 bases from V and 4 from J; bases not matched to a gene: 16. The CDR3 is CASSPRGDRGTLEYNSPLHF. CDR3 in DNA: TGTGCCAGCAGCCCGAGAGGGGACAGGGGGACCCTGGAATATAATTCACCCCTCCACTTT. The whole variable domain, remainder taken from reference TRBV5-5 and TRBJ1-6, is DAGVTQSPTHLIKTRGQQVTLRCSPISGHKSVSWYQQVLGQGPQFIFQYYEKEERGRGNFPDRFSARQFPNYSSELNVNALLLGDSALYLCASSPRGDRGTLEYNSPLHFGNGTRLTVT.

CDR3: CASSSGTGDFQPQHF. As DNA, the CDR3 is TGTGCCAGCAGTTCCGGGACAGGGGATTTTCAGCCCCAGCATTTT. The V call is TRBV6-5, the J call TRBJ1-5; 10 positions agree with TRBD1. Germline-derived CDR1 and CDR2 are MNHEY and SVGAGI. Trimming cost V 4 bases and J 6 bases; bases outside gene matches: 6. The CDR3 is 15 residues long.

The genes are TRBV2 and TRBJ1-5; 8 bases match TRBD1. The germline gives CDR1 SNHLY, CDR2 FYNNEI. With V trimmed by 6 bases and J by 2 bases, 6 bases remained unmatched. This CDR3 spans 15 amino acids. The CDR3 protein is CASSGQGKGNQPQHF. The CDR3, as DNA: TGTGCCAGCAGCGGACAGGGTAAGGGCAATCAGCCCCAGCATTTT. The variable domain in full, completed from reference TRBV2 and TRBJ1-5, reads EPEVTQTPSHQVTQMGQEVILRCVPISNHLYFYWYRQILGQKVEFLVSFYNNEISEKSEIFDDQFSVERPDGSNFTLKIRSTKLEDSAMYFCASSGQGKGNQPQHFGDGTRLSIL.